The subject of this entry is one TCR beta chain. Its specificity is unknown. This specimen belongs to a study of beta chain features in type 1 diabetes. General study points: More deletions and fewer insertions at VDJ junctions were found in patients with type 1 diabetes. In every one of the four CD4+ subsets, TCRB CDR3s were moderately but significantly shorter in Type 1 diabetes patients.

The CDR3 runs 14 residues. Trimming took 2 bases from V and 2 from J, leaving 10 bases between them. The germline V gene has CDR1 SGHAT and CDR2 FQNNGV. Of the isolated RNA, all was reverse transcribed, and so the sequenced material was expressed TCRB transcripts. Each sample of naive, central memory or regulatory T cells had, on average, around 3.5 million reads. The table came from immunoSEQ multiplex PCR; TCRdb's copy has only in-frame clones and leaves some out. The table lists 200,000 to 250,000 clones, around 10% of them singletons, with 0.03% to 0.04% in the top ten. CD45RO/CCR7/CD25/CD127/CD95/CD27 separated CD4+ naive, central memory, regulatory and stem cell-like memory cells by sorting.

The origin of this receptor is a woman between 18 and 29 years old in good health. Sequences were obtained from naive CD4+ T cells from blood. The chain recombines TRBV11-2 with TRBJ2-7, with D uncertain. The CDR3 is CASSLSFRTYEQYF. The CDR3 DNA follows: TGTGCCAGCAGCTTATCGTTCAGGACCTACGAGCAGTACTTC.